This TCR beta chain was captured in a study of blood T cell repertoires in COVID-19. This CDR3 has 13 amino acids. CDR1 is SGHNT, CDR2 YENEEA, per germline. V lost 6 bases to trimming and J lost 5 bases, with 11 bases between them. TCRdb's table, derived via immunoSEQ multiplex PCR, lists solely in-frame clones and lacks some. The sample yields about 74,000 clones, roughly 79% seen once. The source of this sequence is a man between 65 and 85 years old with acute or convalescent COVID-19. This chain joins TRBV11-3 and TRBJ2-1, with a tentative D call TRBD2 (6 bases). Material: peripheral blood. In DNA, the CDR3 is TGTGCCAGCAGTTTTTGGGGGGACAATGAGCAGTTCTTC. It codes for CASSFWGDNEQFF.